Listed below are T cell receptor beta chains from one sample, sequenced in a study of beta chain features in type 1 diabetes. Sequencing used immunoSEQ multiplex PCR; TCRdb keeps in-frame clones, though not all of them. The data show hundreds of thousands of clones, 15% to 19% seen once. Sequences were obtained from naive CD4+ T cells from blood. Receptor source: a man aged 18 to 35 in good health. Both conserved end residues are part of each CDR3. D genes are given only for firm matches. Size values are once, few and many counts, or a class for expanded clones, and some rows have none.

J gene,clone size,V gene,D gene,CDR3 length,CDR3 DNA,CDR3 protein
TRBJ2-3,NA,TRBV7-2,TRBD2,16,TGTGCCAGCAGCGGGACTAGCGGGGGGTACACAGATACGCAGTATTTT,CASSGTSGGYTDTQYF
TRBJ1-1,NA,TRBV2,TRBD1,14,TGTGCCAGCAGGGGGACAGGGGATTCTTCTGAAGCTTTCTTT,CASRGTGDSSEAFF
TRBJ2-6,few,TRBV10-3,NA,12,TGTGCCACCGCCGGGCAAGCCAACGTCCTGACTTTC,CATAGQANVLTF
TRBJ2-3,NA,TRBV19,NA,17,TGTGCCAGTAGTATAAACGGGAGGACAGGGATCACAGATACGCAGTATTTT,CASSINGRTGITDTQYF
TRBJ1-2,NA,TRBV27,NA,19,TGTGCCAGCAGTCCATCCTCAATCCAGCAGGTGCCGACCTTCTATGGCTACACCTTC,CASSPSSIQQVPTFYGYTF
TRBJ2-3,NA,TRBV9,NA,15,TGTGCCAGCAGCGTAGGGCCCACTGGGGCCGATACGCAGTATTTT,CASSVGPTGADTQYF
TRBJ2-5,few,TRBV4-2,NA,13,TGTGCCAGCAGCCAAGATCGGGGTGAGACCCAGTACTTC,CASSQDRGETQYF
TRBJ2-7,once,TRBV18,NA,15,TGTGCCAGCTCACCAGGCGGCAGGGCCACCTACGAGCAGTACTTC,CASSPGGRATYEQYF
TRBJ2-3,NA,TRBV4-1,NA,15,TGCGCCAGCAGCCAAGACCGGGGAAGCACAGATACGCAGTATTTT,CASSQDRGSTDTQYF
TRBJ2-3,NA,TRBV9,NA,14,TGTGCCAGCAGCGCCGCTCGACTTTCAGATACGCAGTATTTT,CASSAARLSDTQYF
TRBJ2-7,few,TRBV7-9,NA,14,TGTGCCAGCAGGTATTACGGGAACTCCTACGAGCAGTACTTC,CASRYYGNSYEQYF
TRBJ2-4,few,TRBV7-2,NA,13,TGTGCCAGCAGCTTGTTTACCAAAAACATTCAGTACTTC,CASSLFTKNIQYF
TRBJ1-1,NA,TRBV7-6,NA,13,TGTGCCAGCAGCTTAAGGGGGGGCACTGAAGCTTTCTTT,CASSLRGGTEAFF
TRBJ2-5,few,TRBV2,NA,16,TGTGCCAGCAGTGTTGGGACCCCCAGGGGTCAAGAGACCCAGTACTTC,CASSVGTPRGQETQYF
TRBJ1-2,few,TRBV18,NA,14,TGTGCCAGCTCCCCCTCCCCAGGGGACTATGGCTACACCTTC,CASSPSPGDYGYTF
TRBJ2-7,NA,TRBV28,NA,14,TGTGCCAGCAGAACTCCGGGACCCTCCTACGAGCAGTACTTC,CASRTPGPSYEQYF
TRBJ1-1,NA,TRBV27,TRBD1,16,TGTGCCAGCAGTGTAGGAGGGGGCGCGGGAAACACTGAAGCTTTCTTT,CASSVGGGAGNTEAFF
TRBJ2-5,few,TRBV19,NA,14,TGTGCCAGTAGTCCCCAGGGCGGTTCTGAGACCCAGTACTTC,CASSPQGGSETQYF
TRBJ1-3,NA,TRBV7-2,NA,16,TGTGCCAGCAGCCCTAGGGAGACCACCTCTGGAAACACCATATATTTT,CASSPRETTSGNTIYF
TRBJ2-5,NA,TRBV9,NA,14,TGTGCCAGCAGCGTAAGTCCTGGGAGGGAGACCCAGTACTTC,CASSVSPGRETQYF
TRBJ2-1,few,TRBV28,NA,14,TGTGCCAGCAGTTTAACGGGTTCCTACAATGAGCAGTTCTTC,CASSLTGSYNEQFF
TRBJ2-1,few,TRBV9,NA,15,TGTGCCAGCAGCGTAGCGCCTAATGAGGCGGATGAGCAGTTCTTC,CASSVAPNEADEQFF
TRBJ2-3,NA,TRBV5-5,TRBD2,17,TGTGCCAGCAGCTTTGGAGCCGGGACTAGCGGGGGGTTTACGCAGTATTTT,CASSFGAGTSGGFTQYF
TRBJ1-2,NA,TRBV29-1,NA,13,TGCAGCGTCGGAGTTAAGGAGGAGGGGGGCTACACCTTC,CSVGVKEEGGYTF
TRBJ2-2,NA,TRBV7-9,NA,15,TGTGCCAGCAGCTGGGGACAAACGAACACCGGGGAGCTGTTTTTT,CASSWGQTNTGELFF
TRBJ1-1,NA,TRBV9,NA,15,TGTGCCAGCAGCCGGTCAGGACAGAAGAACACTGAAGCTTTCTTT,CASSRSGQKNTEAFF
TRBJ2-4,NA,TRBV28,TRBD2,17,TGTGCCAGCAGTGTGCCGGGACTAGCGGGACGGAGAAACATTCAGTACTTC,CASSVPGLAGRRNIQYF
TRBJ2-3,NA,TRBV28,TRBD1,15,TGTGCCAGCACCCCCCGGACAGGGGGAGCTTATACGCAGTATTTT,CASTPRTGGAYTQYF
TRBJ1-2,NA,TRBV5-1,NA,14,TGCGCCAGCAGCCGGACGGGACCGAACTATGGCTACACCTTC,CASSRTGPNYGYTF
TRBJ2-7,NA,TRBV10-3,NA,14,TGTGCCATCAGTGATAGGGGGTCCACCTACGAGCAGTACTTC,CAISDRGSTYEQYF
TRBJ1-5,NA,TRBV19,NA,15,TGTGCCAGTAAGCAGGGTGGGGGGAGCAATCAGCCCCAGCATTTT,CASKQGGGSNQPQHF
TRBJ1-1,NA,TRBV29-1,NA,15,TGCAGCGTCTCAGCCCTGGCCGGGGAACGCACTGAAGCTTTCTTT,CSVSALAGERTEAFF
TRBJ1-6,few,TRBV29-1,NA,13,TGCAGCGCCCAACCGGGCCCGAATTCACCCCTCCACTTT,CSAQPGPNSPLHF
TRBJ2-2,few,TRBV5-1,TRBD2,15,TGCGCCAGCAGCTCCCTAGCGGCGAACACCGGGGAGCTGTTTTTT,CASSSLAANTGELFF
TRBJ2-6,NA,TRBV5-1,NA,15,TGCGCCAGCAGCCAAGACAGCTCTGGGGCCAACGTCCTGACTTTC,CASSQDSSGANVLTF
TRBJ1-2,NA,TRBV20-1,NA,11,TGCAGTGCCCGTGACAAGTATGGCTACACCTTC,CSARDKYGYTF
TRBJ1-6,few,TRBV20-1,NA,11,TGCAGTGCTACGGGCAATTCACCCCTCCACTTT,CSATGNSPLHF
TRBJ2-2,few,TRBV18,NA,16,TGTGCCAGCTCCCTCATGGGACAATCTGGCACCGGGGAGCTGTTTTTT,CASSLMGQSGTGELFF
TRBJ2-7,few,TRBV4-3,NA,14,TGCGCCAGCAGCCAAGATGCCCCCCTGGGAGAGCAGTACTTC,CASSQDAPLGEQYF
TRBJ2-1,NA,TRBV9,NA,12,TGTGCCAGCAGCTGGCCTAGCAATGAGCAGTTCTTC,CASSWPSNEQFF
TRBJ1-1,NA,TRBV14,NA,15,TGTGCCAGCAGCAGTCTAGGACAATTGAACACTGAAGCTTTCTTT,CASSSLGQLNTEAFF
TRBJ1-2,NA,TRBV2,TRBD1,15,TGTGCCAGCAGTCGCGTGGGACAGGGAATAGGGGGCTACACCTTC,CASSRVGQGIGGYTF
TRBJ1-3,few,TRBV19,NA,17,TGTGCCAGTAGTCCAGAGGGACGGCAACTCTCTGGAAACACCATATATTTT,CASSPEGRQLSGNTIYF
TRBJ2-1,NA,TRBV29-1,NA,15,TGCAGCCTGGGGGATCCTTTACGATCCTACAATGAGCAGTTCTTC,CSLGDPLRSYNEQFF
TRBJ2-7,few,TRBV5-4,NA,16,TGTGCCAGCAGCGAAAGCGAATTGGGAAAGGCCTACGAGCAGTACTTC,CASSESELGKAYEQYF
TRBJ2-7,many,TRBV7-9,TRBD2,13,TGTGCCAGCAGTAGCGGGAGGAAGGACGAGCAGTACTTC,CASSSGRKDEQYF
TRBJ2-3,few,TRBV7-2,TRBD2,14,TGTGCCAGCAGCTCAGAACTAGCGGGGAGGGCGCAGTATTTT,CASSSELAGRAQYF
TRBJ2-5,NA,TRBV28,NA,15,TGTGCCAGCAGTTCAGTCCCGAACAGGGGAGGGACCCAGTACTTC,CASSSVPNRGGTQYF
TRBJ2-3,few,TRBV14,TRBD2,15,TGTGCCAGCAGCCACGCGGCGGGAGGGCCCTATACGCAGTATTTT,CASSHAAGGPYTQYF
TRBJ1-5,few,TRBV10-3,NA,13,TGTGCCATCAGTGAGTCGGGTCTCCAGCTCCAGCATTTT,CAISESGLQLQHF
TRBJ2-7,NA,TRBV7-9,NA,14,TGTGCCAGCAGCTTAATGGGCAGGGAATACGAGCAGTACTTC,CASSLMGREYEQYF